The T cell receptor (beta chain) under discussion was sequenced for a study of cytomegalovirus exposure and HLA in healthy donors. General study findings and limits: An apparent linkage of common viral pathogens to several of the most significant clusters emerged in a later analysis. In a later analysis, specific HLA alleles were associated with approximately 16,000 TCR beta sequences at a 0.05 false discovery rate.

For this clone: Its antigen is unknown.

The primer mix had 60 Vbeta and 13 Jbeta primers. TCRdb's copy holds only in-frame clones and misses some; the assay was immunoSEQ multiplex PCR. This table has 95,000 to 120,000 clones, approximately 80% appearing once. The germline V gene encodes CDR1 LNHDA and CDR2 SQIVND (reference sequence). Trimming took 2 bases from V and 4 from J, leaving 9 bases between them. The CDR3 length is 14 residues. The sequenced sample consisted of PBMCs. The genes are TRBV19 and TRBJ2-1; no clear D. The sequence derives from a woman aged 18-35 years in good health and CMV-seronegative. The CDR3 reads CASSIHQEYNEQFF. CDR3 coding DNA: TGTGCCAGTAGTATACACCAGGAATACAATGAGCAGTTCTTC.